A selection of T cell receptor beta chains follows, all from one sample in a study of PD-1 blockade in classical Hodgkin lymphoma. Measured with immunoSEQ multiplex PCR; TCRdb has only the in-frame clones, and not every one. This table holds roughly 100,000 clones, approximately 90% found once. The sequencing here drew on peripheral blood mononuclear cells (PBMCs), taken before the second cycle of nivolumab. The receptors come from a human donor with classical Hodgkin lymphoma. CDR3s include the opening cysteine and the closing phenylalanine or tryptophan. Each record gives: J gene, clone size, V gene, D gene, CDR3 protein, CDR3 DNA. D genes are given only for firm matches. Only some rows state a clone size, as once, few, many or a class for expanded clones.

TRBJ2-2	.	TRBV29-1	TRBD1	CSVEELQQGRDTGELFF	TGCAGCGTTGAAGAGCTCCAACAGGGGCGGGACACCGGGGAGCTGTTTTTT
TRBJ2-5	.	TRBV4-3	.	CASSPSGGLETQYF	TGCGCCAGCAGCCCCTCCGGGGGCCTGGAGACCCAGTACTTC
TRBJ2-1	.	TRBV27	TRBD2	CASSIGTSGGNEQFF	TGTGCCAGCAGTATAGGGACTAGCGGGGGTAATGAGCAGTTCTTC
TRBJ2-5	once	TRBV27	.	CASSLFTGQETQYF	TGTGCCAGCAGTTTATTCACAGGGCAAGAGACCCAGTACTTC
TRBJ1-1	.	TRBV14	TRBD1	CASSQGLTGLTEAFF	TGTGCCAGCAGCCAAGGGCTGACAGGGTTGACTGAAGCTTTCTTT
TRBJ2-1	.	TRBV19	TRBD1	CASSSRWTGSYNEQFF	TGTGCCAGTAGTTCTCGTTGGACAGGATCATACAATGAGCAGTTCTTC
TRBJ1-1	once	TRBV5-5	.	CASTLPGGAFTEAFF	TGTGCCAGCACCCTCCCGGGGGGGGCGTTTACTGAAGCTTTCTTT
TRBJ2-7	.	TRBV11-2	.	CASSSHRDLRDEQYF	TGTGCCAGCAGCTCTCACAGGGACTTGAGGGACGAGCAGTACTTC
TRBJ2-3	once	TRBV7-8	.	CASSLARISTDTQYF	TGTGCCAGCAGCTTAGCGCGTATTAGCACAGATACGCAGTATTTT
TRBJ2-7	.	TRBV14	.	CASSLGGNTYEQYF	TGTGCCAGCAGCCTTGGAGGGAATACCTACGAGCAGTACTTC
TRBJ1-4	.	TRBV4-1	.	CASSQEVATNEKLFF	TGCGCCAGCAGCCAAGAGGTGGCAACTAATGAAAAACTGTTTTTT
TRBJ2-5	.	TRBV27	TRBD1	CASSSSQGWETQYF	TGTGCCAGCAGTTCATCACAGGGGTGGGAGACCCAGTACTTC
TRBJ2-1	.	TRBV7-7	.	CATSPRAVGGHEQFF	TGTGCCACCAGCCCTAGGGCCGTGGGGGGCCATGAGCAGTTCTTC
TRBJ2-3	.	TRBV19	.	CASSTGRHTQYF	TGTGCCAGTAGTACGGGTAGGCATACGCAGTATTTT
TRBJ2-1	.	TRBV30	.	CAWSVSLLYRAHYNEQFF	TGTGCCTGGAGTGTATCCCTCCTTTATAGGGCACACTACAATGAGCAGTTCTTC
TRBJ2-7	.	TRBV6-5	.	CASSYQGLFAYEQYF	TGTGCCAGCAGTTATCAGGGTCTCTTCGCCTACGAGCAGTACTTC
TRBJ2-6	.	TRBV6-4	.	CASSDRADGANVLTF	TGTGCCAGCAGTGACAGGGCAGATGGGGCCAACGTCCTGACTTTC
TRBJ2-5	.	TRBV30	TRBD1	CAWSVDRVREETQYF	TGTGCCTGGAGTGTCGACAGGGTGAGGGAAGAGACCCAGTACTTC
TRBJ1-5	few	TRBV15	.	CATSRDGSSNQPQHF	TGTGCCACCAGCAGAGATGGGAGTAGCAATCAGCCCCAGCATTTT
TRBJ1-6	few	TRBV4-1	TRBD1	CASSQDIVRTGGSPLHF	TGCGCCAGCAGCCAAGATATCGTGAGGACAGGCGGATCACCCCTCCACTTT
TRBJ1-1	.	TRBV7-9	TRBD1	CASRPTGGTEAFF	TGTGCCAGCAGACCCACAGGGGGCACTGAAGCTTTCTTT
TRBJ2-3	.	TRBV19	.	CASGYTDTQYF	TGTGCCAGTGGATACACAGATACGCAGTATTTT
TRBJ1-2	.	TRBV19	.	CASTLAGTPNYGYTF	TGTGCCAGTACCTTAGCCGGGACTCCTAACTATGGCTACACCTTC
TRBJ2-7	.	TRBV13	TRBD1	CASSPDRGSYEQYF	TGTGCCAGCAGCCCGGACAGGGGCTCCTACGAGCAGTACTTC
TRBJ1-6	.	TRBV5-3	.	CARSLTNSPLHF	TGTGCCAGAAGCTTGACCAATTCACCCCTCCACTTT
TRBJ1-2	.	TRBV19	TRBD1	CASSIPQGDGYTF	TGTGCCAGTAGTATACCCCAGGGGGATGGCTACACCTTC
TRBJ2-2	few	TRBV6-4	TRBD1	CASSAGQENTGELFF	TGTGCCAGCAGTGCGGGACAGGAGAACACCGGGGAGCTGTTTTTT
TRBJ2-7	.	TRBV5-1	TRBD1	CASSYGTGNYEQYF	TGCGCCAGTTCTTACGGGACAGGTAACTACGAGCAGTACTTC
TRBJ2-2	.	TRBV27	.	CASTGGVHTGELFF	TGTGCCAGCACTGGGGGAGTCCACACCGGGGAGCTGTTTTTT
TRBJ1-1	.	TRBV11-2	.	CASSRTEGVKRAFF	TGTGCCAGCAGTCGTACAGAAGGGGTAAAACGGGCTTTCTTT
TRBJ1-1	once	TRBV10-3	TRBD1	CAISEGQGVEAFF	TGTGCCATCAGTGAGGGACAGGGGGTTGAAGCTTTCTTT
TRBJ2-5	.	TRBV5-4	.	CASSYDWAEETQYF	TGTGCCAGCAGCTACGACTGGGCTGAAGAGACCCAGTACTTC
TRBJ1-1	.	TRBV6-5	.	CASSYYVARNTEAFF	TGTGCCAGCAGTTATTATGTTGCAAGAAACACTGAAGCTTTCTTT
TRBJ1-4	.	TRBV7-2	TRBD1	CASSLKTGMVEKLFF	TGTGCCAGCAGCTTAAAGACAGGGATGGTGGAAAAACTGTTTTTT
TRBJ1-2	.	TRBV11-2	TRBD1	CASSLPTGSNYGYTF	TGTGCCAGCAGCCTGCCGACAGGGTCTAACTATGGCTACACCTTC
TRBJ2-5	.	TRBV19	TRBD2	CASSESGGNQETQYF	TGTGCCAGTAGTGAGAGCGGGGGTAACCAAGAGACCCAGTACTTC
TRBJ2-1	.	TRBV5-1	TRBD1	CASSLEDRGQFF	TGCGCCAGCAGCTTGGAGGACAGGGGGCAGTTCTTC
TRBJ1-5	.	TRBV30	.	CAWSVGISHQPQHF	TGTGCCTGGAGTGTGGGGATAAGCCATCAGCCCCAGCATTTT
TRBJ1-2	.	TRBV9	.	CASSVDGGRLYGYTF	TGTGCCAGCAGCGTAGATGGCGGAAGGCTCTATGGCTACACCTTC
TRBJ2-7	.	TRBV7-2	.	CASSPGEGSYEQYF	TGTGCCAGCAGCCCAGGGGAGGGCTCCTACGAGCAGTACTTC
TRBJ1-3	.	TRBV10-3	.	CAISEGRISGNTIYF	TGTGCCATCAGTGAGGGACGGATCTCTGGAAACACCATATATTTT
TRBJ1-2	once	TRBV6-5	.	CASSQLYGYTF	TGTGCCAGCAGCCAGCTATATGGCTACACCTTC
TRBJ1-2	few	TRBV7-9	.	CASSSIEISYTF	TGTGCCAGCAGCTCAATCGAGATTAGCTACACCTTC
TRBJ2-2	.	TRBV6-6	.	CASRDQGGSTGELFF	TGTGCCAGCAGGGATCAGGGGGGTAGCACCGGGGAGCTGTTTTTT
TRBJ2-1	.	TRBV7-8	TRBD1	CASSSRDRDNEQFF	TGTGCCAGCAGCTCCCGGGACAGGGACAATGAGCAGTTCTTC
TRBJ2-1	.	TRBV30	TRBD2	CAWTPRWGGGLSSYNEQFF	TGTGCCTGGACCCCCCGATGGGGCGGGGGGTTGAGCTCCTACAATGAGCAGTTCTTC
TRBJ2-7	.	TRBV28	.	CASSPNYEQYF	TGTGCCAGCAGCCCCAATTACGAGCAGTACTTC
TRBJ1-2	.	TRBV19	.	CASSIGGGQNYGYTF	TGTGCCAGTAGTATAGGCGGCGGGCAGAACTATGGCTACACCTTC
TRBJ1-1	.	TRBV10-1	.	CASSGQRGGTEAFF	TGCGCCAGCAGTGGTCAGAGGGGTGGCACTGAAGCTTTCTTT
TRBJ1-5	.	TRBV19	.	CASISWGSNQPQHF	TGTGCCAGTATTAGCTGGGGGAGCAATCAGCCCCAGCATTTT
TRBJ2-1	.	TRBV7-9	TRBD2	CASSSLAGVTYNEQFF	TGTGCCAGCAGCTCCCTAGCGGGGGTGACCTACAATGAGCAGTTCTTC
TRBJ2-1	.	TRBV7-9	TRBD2	CASSKSGVRDNEQFF	TGTGCCAGCAGCAAGAGCGGGGTTCGGGACAATGAGCAGTTCTTC
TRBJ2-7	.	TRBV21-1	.	CASSPGLAEIYEQYF	TGTGCCAGCAGCCCCGGACTAGCGGAAATCTACGAGCAGTACTTC
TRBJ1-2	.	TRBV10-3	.	CAISEPVYGYTF	TGTGCCATCAGTGAGCCAGTCTATGGCTACACCTTC
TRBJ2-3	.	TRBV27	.	CASSLSITDYTDTQYF	TGTGCCAGCAGTTTATCGATTACGGACTACACAGATACGCAGTATTTT
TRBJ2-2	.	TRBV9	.	CASSVVMNTGELFF	TGTGCCAGCAGCGTAGTGATGAACACCGGGGAGCTGTTTTTT
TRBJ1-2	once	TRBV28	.	CASSPWGQDYGYTF	TGTGCCAGCAGTCCTTGGGGTCAGGACTATGGCTACACCTTC
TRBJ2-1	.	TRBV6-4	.	CASSDSTGHYNEQFF	TGTGCCAGCAGTGACTCTACGGGGCACTACAATGAGCAGTTCTTC
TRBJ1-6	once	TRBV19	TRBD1	CASTQSGAGGYSPLHF	TGTGCCAGTACCCAGAGTGGGGCAGGGGGTTATTCACCCCTCCATTTT
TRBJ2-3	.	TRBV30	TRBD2	CACGIRGADTQYF	TGTGCCTGCGGAATTCGGGGGGCAGATACGCAGTATTTT